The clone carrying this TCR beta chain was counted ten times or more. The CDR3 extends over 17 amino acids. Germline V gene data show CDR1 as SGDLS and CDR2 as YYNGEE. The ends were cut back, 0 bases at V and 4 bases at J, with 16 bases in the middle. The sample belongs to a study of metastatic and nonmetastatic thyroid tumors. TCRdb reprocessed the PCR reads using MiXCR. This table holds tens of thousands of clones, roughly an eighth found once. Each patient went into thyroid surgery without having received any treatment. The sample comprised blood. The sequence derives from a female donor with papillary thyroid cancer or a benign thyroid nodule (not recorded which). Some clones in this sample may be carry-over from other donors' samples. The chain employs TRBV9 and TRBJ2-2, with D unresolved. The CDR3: CASSVASFWESTGELFF. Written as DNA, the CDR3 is TGTGCCAGCAGCGTAGCGTCGTTCTGGGAAAGCACCGGGGAGCTGTTTTTT.